The present T cell receptor beta chain was sequenced within a study of shared clonotypes between healthy human individuals (TCRdb year 2020). Study-wide context: A couple of women and three men aged 18 to 49 years were included in the cohort. For each donor, three plates each were used for CD4 naive and CD4 memory, two plates were used for CD8 naive, and one plate was used for CD8 memory. Blood TCR repertoires of several healthy adults were deeply sequenced to estimate repertoire size and the extent of clonotype sharing between individuals. Different laboratories and diverse techniques were used to prepare libraries and sequence TCR repertoires, to increase sequencing depth and limit assay-specific biases. Leukapheresis yielded between about 0.9 and 9 billion PBMCs per donor. The full study reports these points: Even with the large sequencing depth, rarefaction of the sorted-subset datasets indicated that sequencing was incomplete. Because the study included a small number of donors, the genetic and exposure-history diversity represented was limited. Larger estimated clonotype richness was generally found for naive subsets than for memory subsets. Higher generation probabilities were observed for clonotypes shared by all four sorted-subset donors than for non-shared clonotypes. When several donors were compared, the shared fraction of clonotypes was around 5.1% for naive CD4, about 4% for naive CD8, 2% to 2.5% for memory CD4, and less than 0.5% for memory CD8. Sampling was restricted to blood, and TCR repertoires in tissues likely differ from the TCR repertoires found in blood. Pairwise subsampling indicated that sequencing depth was expected to affect the degree of clonotype sharing among donors.

From a lookup of the germline V gene (reference sequence), CDR1 and CDR2 are MNHNY and SVGAGI. The trim is 6 bases for V and 9 bases for J, with a gap of 12 bases between the germline ends. The CDR3 has 12 amino acids, counting the end cysteine and phenylalanine. Only the CDR3 DNA is retained, 36 bases long and in frame from the first base. This clone was counted once. No cognate antigen has been identified for it. No base quality information exists; no much larger clone differs at one position. Healthy HIV-negative adults with no recently reported acute infections or vaccinations were included as donors. Only Caucasian adults living in Nashville, Tennessee, USA were represented among the donors. CD4+ T cells were enriched through magnetic negative selection, after which naive cells were positively selected on CD45RA and the remaining negative fraction served as the memory subset. Blood was collected by leukapheresis, and PBMCs were isolated by Ficoll-Histopaque density gradient centrifugation and then cryopreserved in liquid nitrogen vapor phase. Analytical flow cytometry was used to check the purity and quantity of every magnetically sorted T cell population. Each sorted fraction had its genomic DNA isolated and then quantified by UV absorbance on a Nanodrop 2000c.

Using the deep immunoSEQ assay, TCR CDR3 regions were amplified from genomic DNA by multiplex PCR. Extracted genomic DNA from each cell subset was spread evenly across all wells of several immunoSEQ 96-well plates, with each plate serving as a replicate. For sorted subsets, each replicate PCR was loaded with approximately 200 ng genomic DNA, equivalent to 25,000 to 30,000 T cell genomes. Purified libraries were measured with a Qubit 3.0 fluorometer, size-checked on a Bioanalyzer 2100, and measured again with the KAPA Library Quantification kit. Every immunoSEQ 96-well plate was sequenced on a separate single-read 150-cycle Illumina NextSeq 550 flow cell. The authors processed their data as follows. Because the immunoSEQ output included only junctional sequences and no quality scores, the filtering could not be the same as the filtering used for full-length reads. To assign V/J genes and CDR3, sequences were annotated using PyIR, a Python wrapper for IgBLAST v1.9, with IMGT germline references. Reads with weak V/J assignments (E-value above 1e-6), missing CDR3, stop codons, out-of-frame junctions, or ambiguous translated residues were removed. V3J clonotypes were defined as sequences sharing an identical inferred V gene, J gene, and CDR3 amino acid sequence. To compute the percentage overlap between repertoires, the number of shared unique clonotypes was divided by the size of the smaller repertoire. Repertoire richness was assessed with RTK rarefaction, the Chao1 estimator, and Recon v2.1 estimates of unobserved clonotypes. Generation probabilities were computed with OLGA for all TCRbeta clonotypes obtained by the gDNA method from four donors. TCRdb obtained this table from immuneACCESS and retained in-frame rearrangements with V and J assigned. These tables miss some clones; where compared with another copy, unresolved V genes account for less than half of the shortfall, and the remainder is unexplained. V, J and clone size reflect that table, while D and trimming were determined from the DNA. Counted in this sample were approximately 350,000 clones; under 80% of them appeared once. The ten largest clonotypes hold 10% to 13% of the sample.

The sequence derives from a man aged 30-40 years in good health. The chain is encoded by TRBV6-6 joined to TRBJ2-4; possibly the D gene is TRBD2, per 5 matching bases. Sample: memory CD4+ T cells sorted from blood. Interpreted using the paper, the cell subset or site label stands for: CD45RA-negative fraction. The nucleotide sequence reads as follows: TGTGCCAGCAGCCAAGCTGGGAGCATTCAGTACTTC. It specifies CASSQAGSIQYF.